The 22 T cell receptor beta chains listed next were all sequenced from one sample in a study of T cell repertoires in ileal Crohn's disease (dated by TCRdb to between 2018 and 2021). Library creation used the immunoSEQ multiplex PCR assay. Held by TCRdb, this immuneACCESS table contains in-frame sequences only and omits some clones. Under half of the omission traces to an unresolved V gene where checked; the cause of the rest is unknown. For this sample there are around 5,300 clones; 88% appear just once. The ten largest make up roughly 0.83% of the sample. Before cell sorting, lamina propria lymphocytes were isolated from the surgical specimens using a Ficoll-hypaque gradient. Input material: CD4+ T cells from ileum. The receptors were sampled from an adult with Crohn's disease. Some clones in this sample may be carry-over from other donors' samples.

CDR3 loop: CSVSRQVSYNEQFF. In DNA, the CDR3 is TGCAGCGTATCCAGACAGGTTAGCTACAATGAGCAGTTCTTC. The chain links TRBV29-1 to TRBJ2-1; perhaps TRBD1 as D (6 bases). The germline V and J ends were trimmed by 6 bases and 3 bases, with 15 bases remaining between them. The CDR3 is made up of 14 amino acids. The germline gives CDR1 SQVTM, CDR2 ANQGSEA.

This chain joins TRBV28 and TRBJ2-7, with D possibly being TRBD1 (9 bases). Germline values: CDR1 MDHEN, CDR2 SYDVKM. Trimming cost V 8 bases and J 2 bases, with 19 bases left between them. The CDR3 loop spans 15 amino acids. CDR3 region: CASLSGGTGPYEQYF. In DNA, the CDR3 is TGTGCCAGCCTATCGGGGGGGACAGGGCCCTACGAGCAGTACTTC.

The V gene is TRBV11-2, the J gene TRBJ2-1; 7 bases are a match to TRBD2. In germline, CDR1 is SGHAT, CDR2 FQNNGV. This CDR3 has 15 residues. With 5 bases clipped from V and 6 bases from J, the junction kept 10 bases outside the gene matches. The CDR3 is CASSPKRTRSNEQFF. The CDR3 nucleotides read TGTGCCAGCAGCCCCAAAAGGACTAGATCCAATGAGCAGTTCTTC.

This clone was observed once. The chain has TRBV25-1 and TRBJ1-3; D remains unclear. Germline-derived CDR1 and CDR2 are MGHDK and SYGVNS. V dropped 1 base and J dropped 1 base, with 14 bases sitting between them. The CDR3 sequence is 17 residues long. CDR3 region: CASSESGSRGSGNTIYF. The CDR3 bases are TGTGCCAGCAGTGAATCCGGGTCCCGGGGATCTGGAAACACCATATATTTT.

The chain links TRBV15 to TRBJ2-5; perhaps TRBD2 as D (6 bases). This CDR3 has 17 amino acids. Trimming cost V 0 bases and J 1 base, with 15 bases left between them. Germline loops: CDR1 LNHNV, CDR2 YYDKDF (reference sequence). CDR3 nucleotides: TGTGCCACCAGCAGAGAGGGCCTGCTAGCGACCCAAGAGACCCAGTACTTC. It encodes CATSREGLLATQETQYF.

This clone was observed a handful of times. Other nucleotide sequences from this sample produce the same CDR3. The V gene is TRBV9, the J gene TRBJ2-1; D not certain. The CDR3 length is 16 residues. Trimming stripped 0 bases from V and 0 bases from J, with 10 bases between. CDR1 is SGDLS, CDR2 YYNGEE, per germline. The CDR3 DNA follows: TGTGCCAGCAGCGTAGGGCCCCGGAGCTCCTACAATGAGCAGTTCTTC. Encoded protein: CASSVGPRSSYNEQFF.

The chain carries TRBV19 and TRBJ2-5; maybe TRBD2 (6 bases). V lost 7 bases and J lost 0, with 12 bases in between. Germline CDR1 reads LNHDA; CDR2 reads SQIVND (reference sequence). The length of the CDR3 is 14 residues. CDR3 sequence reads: CASKSGVYQETQYF. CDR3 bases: TGTGCCAGTAAATCGGGGGTGTACCAAGAGACCCAGTACTTC.

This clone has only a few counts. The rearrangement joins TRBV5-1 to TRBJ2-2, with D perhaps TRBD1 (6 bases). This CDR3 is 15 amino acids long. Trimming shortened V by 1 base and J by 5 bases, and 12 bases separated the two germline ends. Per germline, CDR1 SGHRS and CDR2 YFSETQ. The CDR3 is CASSLSGQGTGELFF. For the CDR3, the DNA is TGCGCCAGCAGCTTGAGCGGTCAGGGGACCGGGGAGCTGTTTTTT.

CDR3 residues: CASSLVPGQSQETQYF. The CDR3 DNA is TGCGCCAGCAGCTTGGTTCCGGGACAGAGCCAAGAGACCCAGTACTTC. The chain employs TRBV5-1 and TRBJ2-5, with 7 bases identical to TRBD1. V lost 0 bases, J lost 1 base, and 6 bases stayed unmatched. CDR1 SGHRS and CDR2 YFSETQ come from the germline V gene. This CDR3 has 16 residues.

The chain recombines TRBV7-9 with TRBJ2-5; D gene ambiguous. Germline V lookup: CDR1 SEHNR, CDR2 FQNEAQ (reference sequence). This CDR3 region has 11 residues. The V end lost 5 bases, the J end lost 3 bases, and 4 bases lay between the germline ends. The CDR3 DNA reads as TGTGCCAGCAGCCCCAAAGAGACCCAGTACTTC. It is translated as CASSPKETQYF.

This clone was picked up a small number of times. The CDR3 region is CASSLSRGVLNEQFF. CDR3 DNA sequence: TGTGCCAGCAGCTTAAGCCGGGGAGTGCTCAATGAGCAGTTCTTC. This chain connects TRBV7-3 to TRBJ2-1, with a tentative D call TRBD2 (5 bases). CDR1 and CDR2 from the germline V gene are SGHTA and FQGTGA. The CDR3 totals 15 residues. Trimming left V 1 base short and J 6 bases short, with 13 bases between.

CDR3: CASSPNLDTGELFF. The CDR3 nucleotides read TGTGCCAGCAGCCCTAATCTTGACACCGGGGAGCTGTTTTTT. The chain uses TRBV5-4 and TRBJ2-2; D is unclear. The germline gives CDR1 SGHNT, CDR2 YYREEE (reference sequence). The V end lost 4 bases, the J end lost 3 bases, and 10 bases lay between the germline ends. CDR3 size: 14 residues.

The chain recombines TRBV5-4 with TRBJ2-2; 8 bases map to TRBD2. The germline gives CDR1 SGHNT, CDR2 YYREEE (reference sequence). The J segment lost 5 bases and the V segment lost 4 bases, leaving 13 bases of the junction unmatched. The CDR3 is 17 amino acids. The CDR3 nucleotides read TGTGCCAGCAGCGACCCAAAAGCGGGAGTAGGGACCGGGGAGCTGTTTTTT. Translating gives CASSDPKAGVGTGELFF.

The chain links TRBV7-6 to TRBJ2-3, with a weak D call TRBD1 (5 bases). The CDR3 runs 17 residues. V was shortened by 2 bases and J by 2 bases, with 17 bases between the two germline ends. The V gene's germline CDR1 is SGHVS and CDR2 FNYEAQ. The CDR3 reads CASSLQSGARFTDTQYF. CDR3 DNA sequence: TGTGCCAGCAGCTTACAAAGTGGGGCTCGTTTCACAGATACGCAGTATTTT.

The CDR3 region is CASSLDWTGSYNEQFF. CDR3 nucleotide sequence: TGTGCCAGCAGCTTAGATTGGACAGGCTCCTACAATGAGCAGTTCTTC. V usage is TRBV11-2 and J usage is TRBJ2-1; 7 nucleotides line up with TRBD1. V was clipped by 0 bases and J by 0 bases; unmatched bases: 2. The V gene's germline CDR1 is SGHAT and CDR2 FQNNGV. This CDR3 region has 16 residues.

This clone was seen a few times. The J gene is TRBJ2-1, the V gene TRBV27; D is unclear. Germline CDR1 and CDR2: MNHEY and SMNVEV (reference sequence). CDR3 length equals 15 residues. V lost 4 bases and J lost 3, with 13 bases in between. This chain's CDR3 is CASSWYRTYYNEQFF. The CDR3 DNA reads TGTGCCAGCAGTTGGTACAGAACATACTACAATGAGCAGTTCTTC.

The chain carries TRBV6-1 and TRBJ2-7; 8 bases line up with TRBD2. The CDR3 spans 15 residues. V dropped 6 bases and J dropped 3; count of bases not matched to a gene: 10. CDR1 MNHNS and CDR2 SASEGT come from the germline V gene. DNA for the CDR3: TGTGCCAGCAGACCCAGCGGGAGTTCTTACTACGAGCAGTACTTC. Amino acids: CASRPSGSSYYEQYF.

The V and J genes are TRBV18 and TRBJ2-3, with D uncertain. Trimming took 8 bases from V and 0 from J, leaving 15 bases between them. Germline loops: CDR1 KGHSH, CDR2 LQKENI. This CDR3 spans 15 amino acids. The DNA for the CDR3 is TGTGCCAGCCGCCAAGAGCGCTCTAGCACAGATACGCAGTATTTT. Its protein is CASRQERSSTDTQYF. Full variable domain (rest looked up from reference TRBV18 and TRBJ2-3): NAGVMQNPRHLVRRRGQEARLRCSPMKGHSHVYWYRQLPEEGLKFMVYLQKENIIDESGMPKERFSAEFPKEGPSILRIQQVVRGDSAAYFCASRQERSSTDTQYFGPGTRLTVL.

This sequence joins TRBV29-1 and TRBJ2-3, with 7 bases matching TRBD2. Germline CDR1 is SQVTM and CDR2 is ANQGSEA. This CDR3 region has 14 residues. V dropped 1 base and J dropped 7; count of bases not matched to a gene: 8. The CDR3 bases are TGCAGCGTTGAAGTCGTCGGGGAGGGAAATACGCAGTATTTT. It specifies CSVEVVGEGNTQYF.

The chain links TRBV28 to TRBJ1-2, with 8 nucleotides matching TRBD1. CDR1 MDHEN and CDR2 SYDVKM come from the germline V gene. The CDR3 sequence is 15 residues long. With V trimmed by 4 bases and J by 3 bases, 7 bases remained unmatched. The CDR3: CASSSYTGGHYGYTF. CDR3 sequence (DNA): TGTGCCAGCAGTTCGTATACAGGGGGGCACTATGGCTACACCTTC.

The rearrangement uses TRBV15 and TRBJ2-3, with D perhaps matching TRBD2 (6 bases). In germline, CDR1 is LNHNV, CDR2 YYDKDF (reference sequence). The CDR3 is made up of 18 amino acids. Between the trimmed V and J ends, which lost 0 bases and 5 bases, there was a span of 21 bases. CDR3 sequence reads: CATSRDWGGPSRGDTQYF. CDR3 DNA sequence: TGTGCCACCAGCAGAGATTGGGGAGGCCCCTCGAGGGGAGATACGCAGTATTTT.

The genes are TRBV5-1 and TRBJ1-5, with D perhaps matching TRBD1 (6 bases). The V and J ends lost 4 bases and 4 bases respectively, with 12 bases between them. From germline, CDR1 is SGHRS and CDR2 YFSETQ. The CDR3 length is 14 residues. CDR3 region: CASSPGQPNQPQHF. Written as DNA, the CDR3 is TGCGCCAGCAGCCCCGGACAGCCTAATCAGCCCCAGCATTTT.